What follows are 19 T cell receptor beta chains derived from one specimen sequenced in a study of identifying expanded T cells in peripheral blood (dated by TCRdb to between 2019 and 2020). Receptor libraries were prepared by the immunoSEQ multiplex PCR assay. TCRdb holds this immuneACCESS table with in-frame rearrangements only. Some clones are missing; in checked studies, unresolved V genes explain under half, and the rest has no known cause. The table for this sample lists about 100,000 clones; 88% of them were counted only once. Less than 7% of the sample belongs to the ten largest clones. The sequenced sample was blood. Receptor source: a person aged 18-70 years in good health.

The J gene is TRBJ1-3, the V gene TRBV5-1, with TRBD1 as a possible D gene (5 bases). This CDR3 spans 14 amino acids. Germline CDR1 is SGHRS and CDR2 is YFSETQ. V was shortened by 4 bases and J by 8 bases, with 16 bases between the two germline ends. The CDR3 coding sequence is TGCGCCAGCAGCGGGGGTCTTTTGGTGGACACCATATATTTT. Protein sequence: CASSGGLLVDTIYF.

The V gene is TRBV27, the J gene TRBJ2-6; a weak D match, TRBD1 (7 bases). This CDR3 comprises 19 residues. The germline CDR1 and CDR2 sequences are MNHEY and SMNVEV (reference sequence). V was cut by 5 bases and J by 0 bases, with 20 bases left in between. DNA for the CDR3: TGTGCCAGCAGTCCTTTAGATGGAGGGGGCGACTCTGGGGCCAACGTCCTGACTTTC. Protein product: CASSPLDGGGDSGANVLTF. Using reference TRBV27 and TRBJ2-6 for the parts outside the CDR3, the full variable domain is EAQVTQNPRYLITVTGKKLTVTCSQNMNHEYMSWYRQDPGLGLRQIYYSMNVEVTDKGDVPEGYKVSRKEKRNFPLILESPSPNQTSLYFCASSPLDGGGDSGANVLTFGAGSRLTVL.

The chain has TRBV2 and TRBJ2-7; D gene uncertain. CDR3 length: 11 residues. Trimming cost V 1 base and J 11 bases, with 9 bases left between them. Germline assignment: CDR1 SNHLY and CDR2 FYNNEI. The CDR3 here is CASSEGGVEYF. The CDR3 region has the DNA TGTGCCAGCAGTGAAGGAGGAGTGGAGTACTTC.

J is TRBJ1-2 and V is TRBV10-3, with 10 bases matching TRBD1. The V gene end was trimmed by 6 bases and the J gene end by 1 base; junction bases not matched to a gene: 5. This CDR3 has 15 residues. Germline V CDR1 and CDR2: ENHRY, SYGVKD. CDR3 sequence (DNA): TGTGCCATCAGGGTGGGACAGGGGATTAACTATGGCTACACCTTC. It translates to CAIRVGQGINYGYTF.

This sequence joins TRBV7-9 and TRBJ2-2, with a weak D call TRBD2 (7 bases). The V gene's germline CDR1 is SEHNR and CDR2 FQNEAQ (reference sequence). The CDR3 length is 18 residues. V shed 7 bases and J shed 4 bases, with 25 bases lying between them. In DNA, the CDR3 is TGTGCCAGCACCCCTCGGGGGGCGGACCTCCTGGCCACCGGGGAGCTGTTTTTT. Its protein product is CASTPRGADLLATGELFF.

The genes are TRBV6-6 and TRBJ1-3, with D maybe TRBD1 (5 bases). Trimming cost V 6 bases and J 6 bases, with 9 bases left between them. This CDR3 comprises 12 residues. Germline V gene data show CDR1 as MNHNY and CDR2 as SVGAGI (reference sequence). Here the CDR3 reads CASRAGENTIYF. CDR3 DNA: TGTGCCAGCAGGGCGGGGGAAAACACCATATATTTT.

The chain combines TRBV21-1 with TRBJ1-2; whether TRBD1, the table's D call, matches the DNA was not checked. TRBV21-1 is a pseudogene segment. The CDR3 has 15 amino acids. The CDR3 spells CASSKVGKGYYGYTF. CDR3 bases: TGTGCCAGCAGCAAAGTAGGAAAGGGGTATTATGGCTACACCTTC.

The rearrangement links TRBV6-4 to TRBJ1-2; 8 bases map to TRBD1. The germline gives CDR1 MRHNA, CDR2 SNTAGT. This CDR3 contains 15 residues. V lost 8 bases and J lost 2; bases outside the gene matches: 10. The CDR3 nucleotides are TGTGCCAGCTCCAACGGGGCAGGGGGCAACTATGGCTACACCTTC. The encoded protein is CASSNGAGGNYGYTF.

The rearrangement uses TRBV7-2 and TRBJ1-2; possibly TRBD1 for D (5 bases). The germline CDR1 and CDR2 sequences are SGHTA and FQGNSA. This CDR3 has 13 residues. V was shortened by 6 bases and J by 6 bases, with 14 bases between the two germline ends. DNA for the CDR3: TGTGCCAGCAGTCCGGGCAGGGACCATGGCTACACCTTC. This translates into CASSPGRDHGYTF.

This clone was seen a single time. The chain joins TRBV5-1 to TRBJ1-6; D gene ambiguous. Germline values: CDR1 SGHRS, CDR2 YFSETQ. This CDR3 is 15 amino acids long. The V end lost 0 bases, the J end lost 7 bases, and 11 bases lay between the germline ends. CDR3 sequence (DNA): TGCGCCAGCAGCTTGGAGGGTCACGGCAATTCACCCCTCCACTTT. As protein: CASSLEGHGNSPLHF.

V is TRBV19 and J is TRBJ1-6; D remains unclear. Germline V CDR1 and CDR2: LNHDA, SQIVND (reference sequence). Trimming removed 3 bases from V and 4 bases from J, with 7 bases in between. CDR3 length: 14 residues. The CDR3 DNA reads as TGTGCCAGTAGTATTTCCTCTTATAATTCACCCCTCCACTTT. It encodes CASSISSYNSPLHF.

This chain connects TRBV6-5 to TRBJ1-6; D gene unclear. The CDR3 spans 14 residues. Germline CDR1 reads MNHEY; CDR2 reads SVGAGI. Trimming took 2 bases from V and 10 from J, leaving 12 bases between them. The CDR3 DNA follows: TGTGCCAGCAGTTACCAGCCGGCGGGGTCACCCCTCCACTTT. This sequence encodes CASSYQPAGSPLHF.

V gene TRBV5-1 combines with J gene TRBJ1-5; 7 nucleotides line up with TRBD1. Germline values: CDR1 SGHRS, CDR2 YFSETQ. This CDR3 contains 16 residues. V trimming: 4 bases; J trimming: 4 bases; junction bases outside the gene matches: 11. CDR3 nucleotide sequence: TGCGCCAGCAGCCCTGGGACAGTGAGGGATAATCAGCCCCAGCATTTT. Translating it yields CASSPGTVRDNQPQHF.

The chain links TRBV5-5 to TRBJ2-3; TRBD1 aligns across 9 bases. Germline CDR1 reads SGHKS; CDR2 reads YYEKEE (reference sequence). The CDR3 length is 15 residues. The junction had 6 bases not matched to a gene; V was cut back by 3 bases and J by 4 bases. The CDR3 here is CASSSTGTGPDTQYF. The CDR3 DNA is TGTGCCAGCAGCTCTACCGGGACAGGGCCAGATACGCAGTATTTT. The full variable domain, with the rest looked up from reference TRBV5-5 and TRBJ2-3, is DAGVTQSPTHLIKTRGQQVTLRCSPISGHKSVSWYQQVLGQGPQFIFQYYEKEERGRGNFPDRFSARQFPNYSSELNVNALLLGDSALYLCASSSTGTGPDTQYFGPGTRLTVL.

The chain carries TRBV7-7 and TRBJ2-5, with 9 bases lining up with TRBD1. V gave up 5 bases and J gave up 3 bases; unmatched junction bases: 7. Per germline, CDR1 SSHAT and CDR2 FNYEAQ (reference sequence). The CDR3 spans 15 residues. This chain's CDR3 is CASSLRQGVEETQYF. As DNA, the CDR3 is TGTGCCAGCAGCCTAAGACAGGGGGTGGAAGAGACCCAGTACTTC. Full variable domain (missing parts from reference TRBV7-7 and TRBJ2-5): GAGVSQSPRYKVTKRGQDVTLRCDPISSHATLYWYQQALGQGPEFLTYFNYEAQPDKSGLPSDRFSAERPEGSISTLTIQRTEQRDSAMYRCASSLRQGVEETQYFGPGTRLLVL.

CDR3 bases: TGTGCCAGTAGTATAGCGAATACGGATACGCAGTATTTT. Its protein is CASSIANTDTQYF. The chain joins TRBV19 to TRBJ2-3; D is undetermined. CDR3 length equals 13 residues. V was cut by 1 base and J by 6 bases, with 8 bases left in between. Germline assignment: CDR1 LNHDA and CDR2 SQIVND (reference sequence).

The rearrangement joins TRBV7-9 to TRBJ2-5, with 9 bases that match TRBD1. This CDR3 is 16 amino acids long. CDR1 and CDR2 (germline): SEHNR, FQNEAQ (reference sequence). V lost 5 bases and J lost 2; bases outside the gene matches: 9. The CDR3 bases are TGTGCCAGCAGCCAGGGACAGGGCCCCCGGCAAGAGACCCAGTACTTC. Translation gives CASSQGQGPRQETQYF.

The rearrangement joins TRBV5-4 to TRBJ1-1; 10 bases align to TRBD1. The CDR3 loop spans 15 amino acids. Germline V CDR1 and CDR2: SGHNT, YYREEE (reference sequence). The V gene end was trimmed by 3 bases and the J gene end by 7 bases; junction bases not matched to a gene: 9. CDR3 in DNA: TGTGCCAGCAGCTCCACCCTGGACAGGGGGGATGAAGCTTTCTTT. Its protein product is CASSSTLDRGDEAFF.

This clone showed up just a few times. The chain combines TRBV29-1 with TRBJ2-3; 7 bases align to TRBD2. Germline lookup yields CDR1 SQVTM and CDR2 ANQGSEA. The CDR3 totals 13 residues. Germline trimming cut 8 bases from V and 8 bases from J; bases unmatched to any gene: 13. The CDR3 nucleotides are TGCAGCAACCGAGGGGAGGGCGAGGGTACGCAGTATTTT. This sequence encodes CSNRGEGEGTQYF.